This T cell receptor (beta chain) was obtained from a study of blood T cell repertoires in COVID-19. The overall study: The study drew acute and convalescent COVID-19 samples from the United States, Italy and Spain. PBMCs, B-cell-depleted T cells, or T cells were the source of the cDNA or gDNA that made up the material.

CDR1 MGHDK and CDR2 SYGVNS come from the germline V gene. The CDR3 covers 11 residues. Trimming left V 2 bases short and J 7 bases short, with 5 bases between. In the study's own analysis: By means of reference gene primer amplification, nucleated cell counts were estimated. The assay was immunoSEQ multiplex PCR, and TCRdb's table has in-frame clones only and misses some. That table is the source of V, J and clone size, and D and trimming were worked out from the DNA. The data show fewer than 150,000 clones, with under 85% seen just once and roughly 6.5% held by the top ten. The sequencing input was peripheral blood. The gene calls are TRBV25-1 and TRBJ1-2; D remains unclear. The clonotype originates from a human donor in a cohort sampled during active COVID-19. The CDR3 sequence: CASSELSGYTF. CDR3 in DNA: TGTGCCAGCAGTGAACTTAGTGGCTACACCTTC.